These 24 T cell receptor beta chains were all obtained from the same sample, sequenced in a study of blood T cell repertoires in COVID-19. Here immunoSEQ multiplex PCR was the method, and the copy in TCRdb shows in-frame clones only, minus some. The sample lists roughly 130,000 clones; 82% were seen once. Sequencing input: peripheral blood. The receptors stem from a woman between 70 and 85 years old with acute or convalescent COVID-19.

This clone was seen only once. The chain joins TRBV30 to TRBJ2-2; D uncertain. CDR3 length: 13 residues. Germline V gives CDR1 GTSNPN, CDR2 SVGIG (reference sequence). Trimming stripped 1 base from V and 5 bases from J, with 8 bases between. The CDR3 bases are TGTGCCTGGAGTGCGATGCAGACCGGGGAGCTGTTTTTT. Translation gives CAWSAMQTGELFF.

This clone was detected only once. This chain joins TRBV2 and TRBJ2-1; TRBD2 matches at 7 bases. This CDR3 has 14 amino acids. V lost 7 bases and J lost 0; bases outside the gene matches: 3. The V gene's germline CDR1 is SNHLY and CDR2 FYNNEI. The CDR3 region has the DNA TGTGCCAGCAAGCGGGAAAGCTCCTACAATGAGCAGTTCTTC. This encodes CASKRESSYNEQFF.

This chain joins TRBV5-1 and TRBJ1-2; 8 bases are a match to TRBD1. Germline V gives CDR1 SGHRS, CDR2 YFSETQ. The trim removed 4 bases at V and 5 bases at J, leaving 4 bases unmatched. CDR3 length equals 13 residues. The CDR3 loop is CASSPGTGYGYTF. In nucleotides, the CDR3 is TGCGCCAGCAGCCCCGGGACAGGTTATGGCTACACCTTC.

This chain joins TRBV5-4 and TRBJ1-2, with D perhaps matching TRBD1 (5 bases). The germline V and J ends were trimmed by 1 base and 0 bases, with 13 bases remaining between them. This CDR3 comprises 16 residues. The V gene's germline CDR1 is SGHNT and CDR2 YYREEE (reference sequence). The CDR3 loop reads CASSLRQGRANYGYTF. The CDR3 DNA is TGTGCCAGCAGCTTGCGGCAGGGTAGAGCTAACTATGGCTACACCTTC. Combining the CDR3 with reference TRBV5-4 and TRBJ1-2 gives the whole variable domain ETGVTQSPTHLIKTRGQQVTLRCSSQSGHNTVSWYQQALGQGPQFIFQYYREEENGRGNFPPRFSGLQFPNYSSELNVNALELDDSALYLCASSLRQGRANYGYTFGSGTRLTVV.

This chain links TRBV19 with TRBJ2-3; 7 bases align to TRBD1. This CDR3 is 14 amino acids long. The V gene end was trimmed by 4 bases and the J gene end by 6 bases; junction bases not matched to a gene: 7. Germline CDR1 and CDR2: LNHDA and SQIVND (reference sequence). The CDR3 DNA reads TGTGCCAGTAGTAAGGGGGCCGTGGCCGATACGCAGTATTTT. Protein: CASSKGAVADTQYF. The full variable domain, rest sourced from reference TRBV19 and TRBJ2-3, is DGGITQSPKYLFRKEGQNVTLSCEQNLNHDAMYWYRQDPGQGLRLIYYSQIVNDFQKGDIAEGYSVSREKKESFPLTVTSAQKNPTAFYLCASSKGAVADTQYFGPGTRLTVL.

DNA for the CDR3: TGTGCCAGCAGTGAAGCCTCCTGGAGCTCTGGAAACACCATATATTTT. This gives the protein CASSEASWSSGNTIYF. The J gene is TRBJ1-3, the V gene TRBV6-1; D unresolved. The germline V gene encodes CDR1 MNHNS and CDR2 SASEGT. V was clipped by 0 bases and J by 0 bases, with 9 bases between them. CDR3 length equals 16 residues.

This clone came up a few times. The V and J genes are TRBV5-1 and TRBJ1-4; 9 bases are shared with TRBD1. Trimming removed 3 bases from V and 6 bases from J; junction bases left unmatched: 9. Germline CDR1 reads SGHRS; CDR2 reads YFSETQ. The length of the CDR3 is 16 residues. CDR3 in DNA: TGCGCCAGCAGCTCTACAGGGGGCAGACTGGATGAAAAACTGTTTTTT. As protein: CASSSTGGRLDEKLFF.

The gene calls are TRBV10-2 and TRBJ2-5; TRBD1 aligns across 11 bases. CDR3 size: 15 residues. From germline, CDR1 is WSHSY and CDR2 SAAADI. V gave up 7 bases and J gave up 1 base; unmatched junction bases: 5. In nucleotides, the CDR3 is TGCGCCAGCACTAGGACAGGGGGCCTCCAAGAGACCCAGTACTTC. As protein: CASTRTGGLQETQYF.

The chain employs TRBV7-2 and TRBJ1-5; D perhaps matches TRBD1 (6 bases). Trimming shortened V by 4 bases and J by 2 bases, and 18 bases separated the two germline ends. Germline CDR1 SGHTA, CDR2 FQGNSA. The length of the CDR3 is 17 residues. The CDR3: CASSSYPQGPRNQPQHF. The CDR3 region has the DNA TGTGCCAGCAGCTCTTATCCCCAGGGGCCCCGCAATCAGCCCCAGCATTTT.

This sequence joins TRBV10-3 and TRBJ2-7, with 7 bases lining up with TRBD1. Germline V CDR1 and CDR2: ENHRY, SYGVKD. CDR3 size: 12 residues. V shed 10 bases, J shed 2 bases, and the junction held 5 bases outside the gene matches. The CDR3 here is CATAGGTYEQYF. CDR3 in DNA: TGTGCCACCGCAGGGGGAACCTACGAGCAGTACTTC.

As DNA, the CDR3 is TGTGCCAGCAGCCAAGTCGAGGGGAACACTGAAGCTTTCTTT. It encodes CASSQVEGNTEAFF. The chain recombines TRBV3-1 (or the pseudogene TRBV3-2) with TRBJ1-1; D is ambiguous. Germline CDR1 is LGHDT and CDR2 is YNNKEL (reference sequence). Between the trimmed V and J ends, which lost 1 base and 1 base, there was a span of 7 bases. The CDR3 covers 14 residues.

This chain links TRBV6-2 or TRBV6-3 with TRBJ2-5; the D gene is possibly TRBD1 (6 bases). CDR1 is MNHEY, CDR2 SVGEGT, per germline. Trimming shortened V by 5 bases and J by 5 bases, and 21 bases separated the two germline ends. The CDR3 covers 16 residues. The DNA for the CDR3 is TGTGCCAGCAGTGGGCAGGTCTGGGGGCACCGGGAGACCCAGTACTTC. Residues: CASSGQVWGHRETQYF.

The J gene is TRBJ2-7, the V gene TRBV21-1; the tabulated D call, TRBD1, remains unverified against the DNA. TRBV21-1 corresponds to a pseudogene. This CDR3 region has 14 residues. CDR3 loop: CAGIRGTGVHEQYF. CDR3 DNA: TGTGCCGGCATCCGTGGGACAGGGGTCCACGAGCAGTACTTC.

The chain uses TRBV7-9 and TRBJ1-3; no clear D. V shed 4 bases and J shed 4 bases, with 8 bases lying between them. Germline CDR1 reads SEHNR; CDR2 reads FQNEAQ (reference sequence). The CDR3 is 13 residues long. CDR3 coding DNA: TGTGCCAGCAGCTCAACCGAGGGAAACACCATATATTTT. Encoded protein: CASSSTEGNTIYF.

The rearrangement links TRBV5-5 to TRBJ2-7; D remains ambiguous. This CDR3 region has 13 residues. From germline, CDR1 is SGHKS and CDR2 YYEKEE (reference sequence). V was shortened by 3 bases and J by 2 bases, with 9 bases between the two germline ends. In nucleotides, the CDR3 is TGTGCCAGCAGCTCAAGTACAACCTACGAGCAGTACGTC. Its protein product is CASSSSTTYEQYV.

This chain uses TRBV6-5 with TRBJ1-1; 9 nucleotides match TRBD1. CDR1 is MNHEY, CDR2 SVGAGI, per germline. V trimming: 6 bases; J trimming: 0 bases; junction bases outside the gene matches: 8. The CDR3 loop spans 16 amino acids. The CDR3 protein is CASRYGQGLMNTEAFF. CDR3 sequence (DNA): TGTGCCAGCAGGTACGGACAGGGGCTCATGAACACTGAAGCTTTCTTT.

The rearrangement links TRBV2 to TRBJ2-2, with D tentatively TRBD2 (5 bases). Germline CDR1 is SNHLY and CDR2 is FYNNEI. The V end lost 7 bases, the J end lost 5 bases, and 8 bases lay between the germline ends. The CDR3 runs 12 residues. CDR3 in DNA: TGTGCCAGCAAAGAGCGGACCGGGGAGCTGTTTTTT. Amino acid sequence: CASKERTGELFF.

This chain joins TRBV4-2 and TRBJ2-5; 14 positions match TRBD2. The germline gives CDR1 LGHNA, CDR2 YNFKEQ. The junction had 8 bases not matched to a gene; V was cut back by 5 bases and J by 0 bases. The CDR3 extends over 18 amino acids. CDR3 nucleotides: TGTGCCAGCAGCTCCGGACTAGCGGGGGGAAAGTACCAAGAGACCCAGTACTTC. This gives the protein CASSSGLAGGKYQETQYF.

The chain is built from TRBV29-1 and TRBJ1-4, with 10 bases matching TRBD1. Germline-derived CDR1 and CDR2 are SQVTM and ANQGSEA. V lost 6 bases to trimming and J lost 7 bases; unmatched junction nucleotides: 5. There are 13 residues in the CDR3. For the CDR3, the DNA is TGCAGCGTGGGGGACAGGGGCCCTGAAAAACTGTTTTTT. It yields the protein CSVGDRGPEKLFF. Together with reference TRBV29-1 and TRBJ1-4, the CDR3 gives the full variable domain: SAVISQKPSRDICQRGTSLTIQCQVDSQVTMMFWYRQQPGQSLTLIATANQGSEATYESGFVIDKFPISRPNLTFSTLTVSNMSPEDSSIYLCSVGDRGPEKLFFGSGTQLSVL.

This chain links TRBV7-6 with TRBJ2-3; 13 bases align to TRBD2. CDR3 length: 21 amino acids. Trimming cost V 4 bases and J 3 bases; bases outside gene matches: 19. Germline assignment: CDR1 SGHVS and CDR2 FNYEAQ. The CDR3 DNA reads TGTGCCAGCAGCTCCGACCCCGAGTCACTAGCGGGGGGGGTCGGAACAGATACGCAGTATTTT. Amino acids: CASSSDPESLAGGVGTDTQYF.

The J gene is TRBJ2-3, the V gene TRBV3-1 (or the pseudogene TRBV3-2), with 13 bases matching TRBD2. Losses at the gene ends were 6 bases for V and 2 bases for J; bases not matched to a gene: 2. The CDR3 extends over 15 amino acids. The germline gives CDR1 LGHDT, CDR2 YNNKEL (reference sequence). CDR3 nucleotide sequence: TGTGCCAGCAGAACTAGCGGGGGGGCCACAGATACGCAGTATTTT. Translation gives CASRTSGGATDTQYF.

This chain uses TRBV21-1 with TRBJ2-7; TRBD2, as called in the table, went unchecked against the DNA. TRBV21-1 is marked as a pseudogene. This CDR3 contains 14 residues. The chain's CDR3 is CASSSRPGVYEQYV. In DNA, the CDR3 is TGTGCCAGCAGCTCCCGGCCGGGAGTCTACGAGCAGTACGTC.

The chain is built from TRBV18 and TRBJ2-2; 13 bases are a match to TRBD2. The V gene's germline CDR1 is KGHSH and CDR2 LQKENI. The trim removed 2 bases at V and 0 bases at J, leaving 6 bases unmatched. The CDR3 is 19 residues long. In DNA, the CDR3 is TGTGCCAGCTCACCAAGACTAGCGGGGGGATCTTCGAACACCGGGGAGCTGTTTTTT. Residues: CASSPRLAGGSSNTGELFF.

The chain uses TRBV7-2 and TRBJ1-2, with 8 bases fitting TRBD1. Unmatched junction bases numbered 5, after V lost 0 bases and J lost 5 bases. The germline V gene encodes CDR1 SGHTA and CDR2 FQGNSA. CDR3 size: 15 residues. The CDR3 is CASSLATGAGYGYTF. The CDR3 DNA is TGTGCCAGCAGCTTAGCGACAGGGGCGGGGTATGGCTACACCTTC.